This T cell receptor (beta chain) was sequenced during a study of shared clonotypes between healthy human individuals (TCRdb year 2020). Regarding the complete study: Two women and a few men aged 18 to 49 years were included in the cohort. Per donor, three plates each were used for CD4 naive and CD4 memory, two for CD8 naive, and one for CD8 memory. To estimate repertoire size and how much clonotype sharing occurs between individuals, the study deeply sequenced the blood TCR repertoires of several healthy adults. Different laboratories and diverse techniques were used to prepare libraries and sequence TCR repertoires, to increase sequencing depth and limit assay-specific biases. Each donor's leukapheresis produced roughly between roughly 0.9 and 9 billion PBMCs.

The donors were healthy, HIV-negative adults who had no recently reported acute infections or vaccinations. All donors were Caucasian adults living in Nashville, Tennessee, USA. CD4+ T cells were enriched through magnetic negative selection, after which naive cells were positively selected on CD45RA and the remaining negative fraction served as the memory subset. Blood was obtained by leukapheresis, after which PBMCs were separated by Ficoll-Histopaque density gradient centrifugation and cryopreserved in liquid nitrogen vapor phase. Purity and quantity of every magnetically sorted T cell population were checked by analytical flow cytometry. Genomic DNA was isolated from every sorted fraction and measured by UV absorbance on a Nanodrop 2000c. TCR CDR3 regions were amplified from genomic DNA by multiplex PCR using the deep immunoSEQ assay. Extracted genomic DNA from each cell subset was spread evenly across all wells of several immunoSEQ 96-well plates, with each plate serving as a replicate. For sorted subsets, 150 to 200 ng genomic DNA, equal to 30,000 to 35,000 T cell genomes, was loaded into each replicate PCR. Purified libraries were measured with a Qubit 3.0 fluorometer, size-checked on a Bioanalyzer 2100, and measured again with the KAPA Library Quantification kit. Every immunoSEQ 96-well plate was sequenced on a separate single-read 150-cycle Illumina NextSeq 550 flow cell. The paper's data handling went like this. Because only junctional sequences without quality scores were contained in the immunoSEQ output, filtering matching that applied to full-length reads could not be performed. To assign V/J genes and CDR3, sequences were annotated using PyIR, a Python wrapper for IgBLAST v1.9, with IMGT germline references. Any read was removed if the V/J assignment was weak (E-value above 1e-6), the CDR3 was missing, or the read contained stop codons, out-of-frame junctions, or ambiguous translated residues. V3J clonotypes were defined by identical inferred V gene, J gene, and CDR3 amino acid sequence. Percentage overlap between repertoires was calculated by dividing the number of shared unique clonotypes by the size of the smaller repertoire. Richness of each repertoire was evaluated using RTK rarefaction, the Chao1 estimator, and Recon v2.1 estimates of unobserved clonotypes. OLGA was used to compute generation probabilities for all TCRbeta clonotypes that the gDNA method yielded from a handful of donors. TCRdb stores this immuneACCESS table with in-frame sequences only. Part of the clones is absent; in the studies checked, under half of the shortfall reflects unresolved V genes, and no reason is known for the rest. V, J and clone size reflect that table, while D and trimming were determined from the DNA. This sample gives a few million clones in total; more than 90% of them show up just once. 0.11% to 0.15% of the sample is taken by the ten largest.

Broad study findings and their caveats: Incomplete sequencing was indicated by rarefaction of sorted-subset datasets, despite the large sequencing depth. The genetic and exposure-history diversity represented was limited by the small number of donors. When a handful of donors were compared, the shared fraction of clonotypes was around 5% for naive CD4, approximately 3.5% for naive CD8, 2% to 2.5% for memory CD4, and roughly 0.43% for memory CD8. Pairwise subsampling indicated that sequencing depth was expected to affect the degree of clonotype sharing among donors. Naive subsets generally had larger estimated clonotype richness than memory subsets. Sampling was restricted to blood, and TCR repertoires in tissue are likely to differ from TCR repertoires in blood. Compared with non-shared clonotypes, clonotypes shared by all four sorted-subset donors had higher generation probabilities.

Spanning cysteine to phenylalanine, the CDR3 consists of 17 amino acids. Of all the DNA, just the CDR3 is kept, 51 bases in frame from base 1. The junction shows trimming of 0 bases on V and 0 bases on J, and the gene matches do not reach 6 bases of it. The CDR1 and CDR2 encoded by the germline V gene are ENHRY and SYGVKD. Worth noting for this clone: This receptor's antigen is unknown. No qualities accompany the bases; no much larger clone lies one base away.

The sequence was obtained from a man between 18 and 35 years old in good health. The sample consisted of naive CD4+ T cells sorted from blood. The cell subset or site label for this specimen denotes: CD45RA+ positively selected. The V and J genes are TRBV10-3 and TRBJ2-7, and TRBD2 aligns with 9 junction nucleotides. The DNA sequence is TGTGCCATCAGTGAGTCGAGGCTAGCGGGGCCCTCCTACGAGCAGTACTTC. Translation gives CAISESRLAGPSYEQYF.